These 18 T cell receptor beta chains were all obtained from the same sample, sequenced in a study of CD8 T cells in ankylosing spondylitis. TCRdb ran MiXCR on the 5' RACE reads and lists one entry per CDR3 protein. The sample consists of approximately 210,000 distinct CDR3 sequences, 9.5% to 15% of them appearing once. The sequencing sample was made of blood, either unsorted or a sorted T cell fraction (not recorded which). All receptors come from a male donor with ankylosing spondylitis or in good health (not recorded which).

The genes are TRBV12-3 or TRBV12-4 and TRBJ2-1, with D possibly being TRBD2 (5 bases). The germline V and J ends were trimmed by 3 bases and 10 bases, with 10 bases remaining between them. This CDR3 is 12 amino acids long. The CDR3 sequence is CASSFGLPEQFF. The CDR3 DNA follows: TGTGCCAGCAGTTTTGGACTGCCAGAGCAGTTCTTC.

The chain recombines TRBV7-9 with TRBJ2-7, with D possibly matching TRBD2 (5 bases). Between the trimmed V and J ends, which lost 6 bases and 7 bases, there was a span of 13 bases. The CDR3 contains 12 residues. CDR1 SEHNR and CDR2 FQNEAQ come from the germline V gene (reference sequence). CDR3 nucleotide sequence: TGTGCCAGCAGGCTCGGACTTGGGGAGCAGTACTTC. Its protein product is CASRLGLGEQYF.

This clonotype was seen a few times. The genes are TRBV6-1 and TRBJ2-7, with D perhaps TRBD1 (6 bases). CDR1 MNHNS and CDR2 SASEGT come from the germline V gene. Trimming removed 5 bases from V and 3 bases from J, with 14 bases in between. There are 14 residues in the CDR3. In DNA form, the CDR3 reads TGTGCCAGCAGTAGCACCGGGACATTCTACGAGCAGTACTTC. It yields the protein CASSSTGTFYEQYF.

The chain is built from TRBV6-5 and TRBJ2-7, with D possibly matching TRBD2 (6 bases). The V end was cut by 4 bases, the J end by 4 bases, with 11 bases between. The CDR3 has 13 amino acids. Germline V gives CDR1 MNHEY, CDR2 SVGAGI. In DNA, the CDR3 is TGTGCCAGCAGTTCCGGGACTCCGTACGAGCAGTACTTC. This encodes CASSSGTPYEQYF.

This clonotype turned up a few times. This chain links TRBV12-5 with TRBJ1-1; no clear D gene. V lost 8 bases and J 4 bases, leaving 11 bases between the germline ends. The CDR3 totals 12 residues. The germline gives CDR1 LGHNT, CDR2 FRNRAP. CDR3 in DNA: TGTGCTAGTCGGACTTTGGGCACTGAAGCTTTCTTT. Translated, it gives CASRTLGTEAFF.

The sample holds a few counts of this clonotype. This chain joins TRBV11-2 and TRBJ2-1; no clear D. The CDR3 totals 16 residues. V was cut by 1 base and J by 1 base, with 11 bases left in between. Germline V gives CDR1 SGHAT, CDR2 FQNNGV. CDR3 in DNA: TGTGCCAGCAGCTTAGCCGCCTCCTTTTCCTACAATGAGCAGTTCTTC. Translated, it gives CASSLAASFSYNEQFF.

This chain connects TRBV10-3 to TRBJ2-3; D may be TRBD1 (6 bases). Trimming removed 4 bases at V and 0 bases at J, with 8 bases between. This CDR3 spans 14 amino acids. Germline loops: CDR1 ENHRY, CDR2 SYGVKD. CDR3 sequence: CAISGTESTDTQYF. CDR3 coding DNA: TGTGCCATCAGTGGGACAGAAAGCACAGATACGCAGTATTTT.

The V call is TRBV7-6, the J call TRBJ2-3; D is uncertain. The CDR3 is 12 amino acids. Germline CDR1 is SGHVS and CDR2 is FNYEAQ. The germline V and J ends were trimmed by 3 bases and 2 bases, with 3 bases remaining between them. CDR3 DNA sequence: TGTGCCAGCAGCTTCGCCACAGATACGCAGTATTTT. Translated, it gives CASSFATDTQYF.

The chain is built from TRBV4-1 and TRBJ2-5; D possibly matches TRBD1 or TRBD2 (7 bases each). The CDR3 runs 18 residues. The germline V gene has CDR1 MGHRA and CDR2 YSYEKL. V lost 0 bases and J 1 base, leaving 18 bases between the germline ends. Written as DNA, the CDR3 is TGCGCCAGCAGCCAAGATCCACCCCCAGGGGGGGCCCAAGAGACCCAGTACTTC. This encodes CASSQDPPPGGAQETQYF.

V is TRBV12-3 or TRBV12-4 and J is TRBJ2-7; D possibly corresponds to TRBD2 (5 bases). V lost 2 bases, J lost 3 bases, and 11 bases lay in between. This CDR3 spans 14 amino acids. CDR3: CASSLRGSGYEQYF. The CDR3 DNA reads TGTGCCAGCAGTTTACGAGGGAGTGGCTACGAGCAGTACTTC.

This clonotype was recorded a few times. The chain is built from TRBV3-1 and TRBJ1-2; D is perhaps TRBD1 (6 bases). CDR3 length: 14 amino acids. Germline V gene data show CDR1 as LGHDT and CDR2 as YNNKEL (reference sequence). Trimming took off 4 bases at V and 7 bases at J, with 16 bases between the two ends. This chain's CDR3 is CASSPEGGAVGYTF. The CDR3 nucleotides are TGTGCCAGCAGCCCGGAGGGGGGCGCGGTTGGCTACACCTTC. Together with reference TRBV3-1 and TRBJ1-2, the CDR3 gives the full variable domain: DTAVSQTPKYLVTQMGNDKSIKCEQNLGHDTMYWYKQDSKKFLKIMFSYNNKELIINETVPNRFSPKSPDKAHLNLHINSLELGDSAVYFCASSPEGGAVGYTFGSGTRLTVV.

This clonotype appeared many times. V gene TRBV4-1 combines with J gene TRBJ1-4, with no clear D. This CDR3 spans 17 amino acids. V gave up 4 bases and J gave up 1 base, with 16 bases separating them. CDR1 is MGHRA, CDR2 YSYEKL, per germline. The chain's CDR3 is CASSLMGVAVTNEKLFF. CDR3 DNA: TGCGCCAGCAGCCTCATGGGAGTGGCGGTAACTAATGAAAAACTGTTTTTT.

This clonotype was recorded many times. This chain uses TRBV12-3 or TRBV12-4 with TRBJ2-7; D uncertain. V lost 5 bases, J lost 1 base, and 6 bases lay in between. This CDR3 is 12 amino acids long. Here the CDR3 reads CASSVTSYEQYF. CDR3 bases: TGTGCCAGCAGTGTTACATCCTACGAGCAGTACTTC.

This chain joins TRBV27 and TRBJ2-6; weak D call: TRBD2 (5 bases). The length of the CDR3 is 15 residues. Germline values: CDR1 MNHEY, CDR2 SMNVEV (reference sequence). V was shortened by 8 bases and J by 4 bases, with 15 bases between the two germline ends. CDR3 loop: CASSLSGYGANVLTF. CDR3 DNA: TGTGCCAGCTCTTTGTCGGGGTACGGGGCCAACGTCCTGACTTTC.

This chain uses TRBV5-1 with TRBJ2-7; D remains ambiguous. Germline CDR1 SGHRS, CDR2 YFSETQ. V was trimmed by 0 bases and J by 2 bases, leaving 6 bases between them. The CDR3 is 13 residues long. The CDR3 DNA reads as TGCGCCAGCAGCTTGGCCCAAGCCTACGAGCAGTACTTC. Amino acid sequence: CASSLAQAYEQYF.

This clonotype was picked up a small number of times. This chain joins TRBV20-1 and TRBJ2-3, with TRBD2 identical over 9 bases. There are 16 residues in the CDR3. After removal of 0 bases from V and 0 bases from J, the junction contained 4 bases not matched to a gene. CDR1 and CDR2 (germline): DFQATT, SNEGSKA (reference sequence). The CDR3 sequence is CSARDRSGRSTDTQYF. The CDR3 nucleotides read TGCAGTGCTAGAGATCGCAGCGGGAGGAGCACAGATACGCAGTATTTT.

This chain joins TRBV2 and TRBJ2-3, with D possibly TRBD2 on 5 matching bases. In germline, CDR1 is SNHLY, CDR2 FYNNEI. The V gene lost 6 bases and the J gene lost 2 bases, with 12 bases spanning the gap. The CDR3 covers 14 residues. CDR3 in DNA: TGTGCCAGCAGAACGCGGGCCTACACAGATACGCAGTATTTT. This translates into CASRTRAYTDTQYF.

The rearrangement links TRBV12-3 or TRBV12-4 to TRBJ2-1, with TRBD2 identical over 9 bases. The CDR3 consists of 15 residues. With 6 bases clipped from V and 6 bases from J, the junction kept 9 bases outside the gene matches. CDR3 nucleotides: TGTGCCAGCAGCCTAAGGCTAGCGGGAACCAATGAGCAGTTCTTC. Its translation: CASSLRLAGTNEQFF.